This T cell receptor (beta chain) appears in the sequencing data of a study of T cell responses to AZD1222 COVID-19 vaccine. This CDR3 has 17 residues. CDR1 is SGHTS and CDR2 is YDEGEE in the germline V gene. V was cut by 2 bases and J by 0 bases, with 12 bases left in between. Some clones are missing from TCRdb's copy, which holds only in-frame ones; the method was immunoSEQ multiplex PCR. The sample lists 160,000 or so clones, approximately 88% occurring once. The TCR comes from an adult who received the AZD1222 COVID-19 vaccine. The source was peripheral blood, collected 28 days after the second AZD1222 dose. The chain recombines TRBV5-8 with TRBJ1-6; D uncertain. The CDR3 DNA reads as TGTGCCAGCAGCTTAGAACCACTTAGCTCCTATAATTCACCCCTCCACTTT. Amino acids: CASSLEPLSSYNSPLHF. Complete variable domain (other parts from reference TRBV5-8 and TRBJ1-6): EAGVTQSPTHLIKTRGQQATLRCSPISGHTSVYWYQQALGLGLQFLLWYDEGEERNRGNFPPRFSGRQFPNYSSELNVNALELEDSALYLCASSLEPLSSYNSPLHFGNGTRLTVT.